This paragraph reports one TCR beta chain. The data were taken from a study of blood T cell repertoires in COVID-19. Repertoires were generated with immunoSEQ multiplex PCR, while TCRdb's copy carries only in-frame clones and drops some. The sample lists approximately 230,000 clones; around 82% were seen once. The sample was peripheral blood. The clonotype was recovered from a woman older than 75 with active or convalescent COVID-19.

The CDR3 sequence is CASSPQGTERNEQFF. CDR3 nucleotides: TGTGCCAGCTCACCACAGGGGACAGAGAGGAATGAGCAGTTCTTC. The chain uses TRBV18 and TRBJ2-1, with 7 positions matching TRBD1. The length of the CDR3 is 15 residues. Per germline, CDR1 KGHSH and CDR2 LQKENI. With V trimmed by 1 base and J by 7 bases, 7 bases remained unmatched.